Ten or more counts support the clone carrying this TCR beta chain. Its antigen remains unidentified. This sample is part of a study of neurological immune-mediated disorders. Findings and caveats of the study: It was the repertoires of 18 of 34 multiple sclerosis patients that phylogenetic grouping placed in one related-CDR3 cluster, which is a possible signature.

It was from 2 million PBMCs stored at -80 C that the unsorted libraries were obtained. The cDNA came from 5'RACE, which used 10-nucleotide random UMIs. From the 5' RACE reads, TCRdb called clonotypes with MiXCR, one entry per CDR3 protein. The table has 55,000 to 80,000 distinct CDR3 sequences, around 4.8% seen once. V trimming: 6 bases; J trimming: 5 bases; junction bases outside the gene matches: 9. The CDR3 spans 14 residues. Germline CDR1 reads MNHNS; CDR2 reads SASEGT. The chain uses TRBV6-1 and TRBJ1-1; 7 positions match TRBD1. The specimen sequenced was PBMCs. The sequence came from a woman between 50 and 59 years old with multiple sclerosis. CDR3 DNA sequence: TGTGCCAGCAGGTACCAAGGACAGGCAACTGAAGCTTTCTTT. As protein: CASRYQGQATEAFF.